The rows below give T cell receptor beta chains drawn from one sample of a study of T-cell memory formation after mild COVID-19. TCRdb ran MiXCR on the 5' RACE reads and lists one entry per CDR3 protein. The data show around 530,000 distinct CDR3 sequences, about 22% seen once. Sequenced input: PBMCs or a T cell subset sorted from them (not recorded which). The origin of the receptors is an adult woman who had mild COVID-19 (a few samples of this study predate the infection). Cell type and time point are not known. Both conserved end residues are part of each CDR3. A D gene is named only where the DNA matches it firmly. Where a row states a size, it is once, few, many or the class of an expanded clone; other rows omit it.

j_call v_call clone_size d_call cdr3_nt cdr3_aa
TRBJ2-3 TRBV24-1 . TRBD2 TGTGCCACCAGTGAAGCGGGGGGCGCCACAGATACGCAGTATTTT CATSEAGGATDTQYF
TRBJ1-2 TRBV13 few TRBD1 TGTGCCAGCAGCGGATCCGGGACAGGGGACGGCTACACCTTC CASSGSGTGDGYTF
TRBJ2-1 TRBV5-1 . . TGCGCCAGCAGCTTGGGGGCCTGGGTGGATGAGCAGTTCTTC CASSLGAWVDEQFF
TRBJ2-7 TRBV15 few . TGTGCCACCAGCACGGGGTCCTACGAGCAGTACTTC CATSTGSYEQYF
TRBJ1-1 TRBV3-1 . . TGTGCCAGCAGCCAAGGTGGGTTCGGGTACACTGAAGCTTTCTTT CASSQGGFGYTEAFF
TRBJ1-6 TRBV4-1 few . TGCGCCAGCAGCCCCAAAGGGACCTATAATTCACCCCTCCACTTT CASSPKGTYNSPLHF
TRBJ2-5 TRBV6-6 . . TGTGCCAGCACTACGTTTCATGGGTACCAAGAGACCCAGTACTTC CASTTFHGYQETQYF
TRBJ1-1 TRBV12-3/TRBV12-4 . . TGTGCCAGCAGTGCGACAGCTAACACTGAAGCTTTCTTT CASSATANTEAFF
TRBJ2-4 TRBV20-1 . . TGCAGTGCTAGAGAGGGGATAGCCAAAAACATTCAGTACTTC CSAREGIAKNIQYF
TRBJ2-1 TRBV6-5 . TRBD1 TGTGCCAGCAGTTACGGACAGGGCTCCTACAATGAGCAGTTCTTC CASSYGQGSYNEQFF
TRBJ1-1 TRBV21-1 few . TGTGCCAGCAGCTGTTTTCACAGCCGGATATTGAACACTGAAGCTTTCTTT CASSCFHSRILNTEAFF
TRBJ1-1 TRBV5-1 . . TGCGCCAGCAGCGAAGGGGGAAAGACTGAAGCTTTCTTT CASSEGGKTEAFF
TRBJ1-1 TRBV5-1 . . TGCGCCAGCAGCTTGGGGGGGCAGGGCGCTGAAGCTTTCTTT CASSLGGQGAEAFF
TRBJ2-7 TRBV9 . . TGTGCCAGCAGCGTAATTTCTAGCAGCGAGCAGTACTTC CASSVISSSEQYF
TRBJ2-5 TRBV2 . . TGTGCCAGCAGTGAATACAGGGTCCAAGAGACCCAGTACTTC CASSEYRVQETQYF
TRBJ1-1 TRBV5-6 . . TGTGCCAGCAGCTCGCCGGGACAAGACACTGAAGCTTTCTTT CASSSPGQDTEAFF
TRBJ2-3 TRBV27 . . TGTGCCAGCAGCTGGGGGGCCACAGATACGCAGTATTTT CASSWGATDTQYF
TRBJ2-7 TRBV20-1 few TRBD2 TGCAGTGCTCCTTACTTTATGACTAGCGGGAGAGCAAGCGAGCAGTACTTC CSAPYFMTSGRASEQYF
TRBJ2-1 TRBV15 few TRBD2 TGTGCCACCATCGAACGAGCGGGAGCCTACAATGAGCAGTTCTTC CATIERAGAYNEQFF
TRBJ2-7 TRBV7-8 few TRBD2 TGTGCCAGCAGCTCGGGACTAGAAGAAAGGTACTTC CASSSGLEERYF
TRBJ2-5 TRBV7-9 . TRBD2 TGTGCCAGCAGCTTCTATCCATTTAGCGGGAGGTTCGGAGAGACCCAGTACTTC CASSFYPFSGRFGETQYF
TRBJ2-1 TRBV7-2 few . TGTGCCAGCAGCTTTGACGTGGATGAGCAGTTCTTC CASSFDVDEQFF
TRBJ2-1 TRBV19 few . TGTGCCAGTAGTATGGCGGGGAGGAGCTCCTACAATGAGCAGTTCTTC CASSMAGRSSYNEQFF
TRBJ1-5 TRBV15 few . TGTGCCACCAGCAGGGTAATGGGAGCATATCAGCCCCAGCATTTT CATSRVMGAYQPQHF
TRBJ2-6 TRBV11-1 . . TGTGCCAGCAGCTTTGGACACTCTGGGGCCAACGTCCTGACTTTC CASSFGHSGANVLTF
TRBJ1-6 TRBV18 . . TGTGCCAGCTCACCACCTCACAAGTCACCCCTCCACTTT CASSPPHKSPLHF
TRBJ2-1 TRBV2 . TRBD2 TGTGCCAGCAGTGATCCTCGTCAGCGTTCTAGCGGGAAAAGCTCCTACAATGAGCAGTTCTTC CASSDPRQRSSGKSSYNEQFF
TRBJ2-7 TRBV5-1 . . TGCGCCAGCAGCTTGGGGCTAGCCCTAAGAGACGAGCAGTACTTC CASSLGLALRDEQYF
TRBJ2-7 TRBV5-1 few TRBD1 TGCGCCAGCAGCTTGGTCTCTCTGGGACAGGGGATACACGAGCAGTACTTC CASSLVSLGQGIHEQYF
TRBJ2-1 TRBV19 few TRBD1 TGTGCCAGTAGTGCCTTGACAGGGGCCTCCTACAATGAGCAGTTCTTC CASSALTGASYNEQFF
TRBJ1-1 TRBV20-1 . . TGCAGTGCTAGTAGTGGTTGGGCCACTGAAGCTTTCTTT CSASSGWATEAFF
TRBJ2-3 TRBV4-2 . . TGTGCCAGCAGCCAGGAGGGTAGCCGGGCAGATACGCAGTATTTT CASSQEGSRADTQYF
TRBJ2-1 TRBV6-5 few TRBD2 TGTGCCAGCAGCCTCCCCGGGACTAGCGGGAGTAATGAGCAGTTCTTC CASSLPGTSGSNEQFF
TRBJ1-2 TRBV19 . . TGTGCCAGTAGTATAGTACAAACGGATGGCTACACCTTC CASSIVQTDGYTF
TRBJ2-3 TRBV9 few . TGTGCCAGCAGCGTAGAGACTGCGGCGATATACACAGATACGCAGTATTTT CASSVETAAIYTDTQYF
TRBJ2-7 TRBV18 few . TGTGCCAGCTCAGCGTCCTTACCCGCGGAGGGGAACGAGCAGTACTTC CASSASLPAEGNEQYF
TRBJ2-5 TRBV25-1 . . TGTGCCAGCGGGACCTGGGGGACCCAGTACTTC CASGTWGTQYF
TRBJ2-1 TRBV12-3/TRBV12-4 . TRBD2 TGTGCCAGCAGACCCGAGACTAGCGGAAATGAGCAGTTCTTC CASRPETSGNEQFF
TRBJ2-1 TRBV29-1 few TRBD1 TGCAGCGCGGACAGGGGGTATGGTGAGCAGTTCTTC CSADRGYGEQFF
TRBJ2-5 TRBV7-2 few . TGTGCCAGCAGCTTTGGACTCGACGGGGGGACCCAGTACTTC CASSFGLDGGTQYF
TRBJ1-2 TRBV28 many . TGTGCCAGCAGTTCCCCAGGGGACTATGGCTACACCTTC CASSSPGDYGYTF
TRBJ2-1 TRBV25-1 . TRBD1 TGTGCCAGCAGTGACGGAGACAGGGCCCTCCTTCGCTCCTACAATGAGCAGTTCTTC CASSDGDRALLRSYNEQFF